What follows are 13 T cell receptor beta chains derived from one specimen sequenced in a study of cytomegalovirus exposure and HLA in healthy donors. The PCR was carried out with 60 Vbeta primers and 13 Jbeta primers. The protocol was immunoSEQ multiplex PCR, while the TCRdb copy is restricted to in-frame clones and leaves out a portion. This sample has 120,000 or so clones; over 60% occur once, and the top ten carry 0.95% to 1.1%. Sequenced material: PBMCs. The receptors were gathered from a human donor in good health.

The CDR3 reads CASSLEDSGANVLTF. For the CDR3, the DNA is TGTGCCAGCAGTTTAGAGGACTCTGGGGCCAACGTCCTGACTTTC. The chain employs TRBV28 and TRBJ2-6; D is ambiguous. Germline CDR1 and CDR2: MDHEN and SYDVKM. V lost 2 bases and J 0 bases, leaving 5 bases between the germline ends. This CDR3 is built from 15 residues.

This clone was counted a single time. V and J are TRBV5-4 and TRBJ1-1; 7 nucleotides match TRBD1. Trimming cost V 3 bases and J 11 bases; bases outside gene matches: 10. This CDR3 has 13 amino acids. Germline CDR1 reads SGHNT; CDR2 reads YYREEE (reference sequence). CDR3 loop: CASSWDSEMGAFF. The CDR3, as DNA: TGTGCCAGCAGCTGGGACAGTGAAATGGGGGCTTTCTTT.

The chain combines TRBV15 with TRBJ1-3; TRBD1 matches at 9 bases. Germline V CDR1 and CDR2: LNHNV, YYDKDF (reference sequence). J was trimmed by 4 bases and V by 0 bases; bases with no gene match: 4. The CDR3 runs 16 residues. The CDR3 reads CATSREQGAGGNTIYF. The CDR3 nucleotides read TGTGCCACCAGCAGAGAACAGGGGGCAGGCGGAAACACCATATATTTT. Using reference TRBV15 and TRBJ1-3 for the parts outside the CDR3, the full variable domain is DAMVIQNPRYQVTQFGKPVTLSCSQTLNHNVMYWYQQKSSQAPKLLFHYYDKDFNNEADTPDNFQSRRPNTSFCFLDIRSPGLGDTAMYLCATSREQGAGGNTIYFGEGSWLTVV.

This rearrangement joins TRBV10-1 to TRBJ1-1, with D maybe TRBD1 (5 bases). This CDR3 region has 15 residues. Germline assignment: CDR1 WNHNN and CDR2 SYGVQD (reference sequence). Trimming removed 8 bases from V and 2 bases from J, with 18 bases in between. Here the CDR3 reads CASSPGGGDNTEAFF. The CDR3 nucleotides are TGCGCCAGCTCGCCGGGGGGAGGGGACAACACTGAAGCTTTCTTT.

The CDR3 nucleotides are TGTGCTAGTGGTTTAGGGGAGGGCTACGAGCAGTACTTC. Translation: CASGLGEGYEQYF. The chain employs TRBV12-5 and TRBJ2-7; 7 bases match TRBD2. Germline-derived CDR1 and CDR2 are LGHNT and FRNRAP. The CDR3 sequence is 13 residues long. Trimming cost V 3 bases and J 3 bases; bases outside gene matches: 2.

The chain recombines TRBV6-5 with TRBJ1-1; 7 positions agree with TRBD1. The CDR3 is 13 residues long. Trimming removed 2 bases from V and 8 bases from J; junction bases left unmatched: 5. CDR1 MNHEY and CDR2 SVGAGI come from the germline V gene. The CDR3 region is CASSYPGQLEAFF. CDR3 nucleotides: TGTGCCAGCAGTTACCCGGGACAGTTAGAAGCTTTCTTT.

A note on this clone: At the DNA level, this CDR3 is encoded by other sequences in the same sample as well. V is TRBV18 and J is TRBJ2-7, with 7 nucleotides matching TRBD2. This CDR3 region has 15 residues. Germline lookup yields CDR1 KGHSH and CDR2 LQKENI. The junction had 5 bases not matched to a gene; V was cut back by 3 bases and J by 0 bases. The CDR3 bases are TGTGCCAGCTCACCCAGAGCGGGGAACTCCTACGAGCAGTACTTC. Its translation is CASSPRAGNSYEQYF.

This clone was found once. V is TRBV2 and J is TRBJ1-6; 9 bases match TRBD1. In germline, CDR1 is SNHLY, CDR2 FYNNEI. V lost 4 bases and J lost 7; bases outside the gene matches: 5. This CDR3 region has 15 residues. The CDR3 is CASSGDRARNSPLHF. Written as DNA, the CDR3 is TGTGCCAGCAGTGGGGACAGGGCCCGAAATTCACCCCTCCACTTT.

The genes are TRBV13 and TRBJ2-7; 8 nucleotides line up with TRBD1. V dropped 5 bases and J dropped 3; count of bases not matched to a gene: 6. CDR3 size: 14 residues. Germline V gene sequence: CDR1 PRHDT, CDR2 FYEKMQ (reference sequence). Here the CDR3 reads CASSPTGGDYEQYF. The CDR3 nucleotides are TGTGCCAGCAGCCCTACAGGGGGAGACTACGAGCAGTACTTC.

The chain links TRBV11-2 to TRBJ1-6; D perhaps matches TRBD1 (5 bases). The germline V gene encodes CDR1 SGHAT and CDR2 FQNNGV. V was pared by 1 base and J by 8 bases, with 18 bases between. The CDR3 is 17 amino acids. Here the CDR3 DNA reads TGTGCCAGCAGCTTAGGCCTAGTGGGGGGGGTCGATTCACCCCTCCACTTT. Its translation is CASSLGLVGGVDSPLHF.

The gene calls are TRBV6-1 and TRBJ1-3; TRBD1 might be the D (6 bases). CDR1 is MNHNS and CDR2 is SASEGT in the germline V gene. Trimming removed 4 bases from V and 8 bases from J, with 12 bases in between. This CDR3 has 13 amino acids. In DNA, the CDR3 is TGTGCCAGCAGTGTACAGGGAAGAGACACCATATATTTT. It encodes CASSVQGRDTIYF.

The sample holds a few counts of this clone. The J gene is TRBJ1-2, the V gene TRBV2; maybe TRBD1 (5 bases). The germline V gene has CDR1 SNHLY and CDR2 FYNNEI. CDR3 length: 14 amino acids. Trimming removed 4 bases from V and 8 bases from J, with 17 bases in between. The CDR3 nucleotides are TGTGCCAGCAGTGCTCGGATCAGGGAGGTAGGCTACACCTTC. Amino acids: CASSARIREVGYTF.

V usage is TRBV7-9 and J usage is TRBJ2-1; tentative D call: TRBD2 (7 bases). Per the germline V gene, CDR1 is SEHNR and CDR2 is FQNEAQ (reference sequence). V was pared by 2 bases and J by 6 bases, with 23 bases between. The CDR3 runs to 18 residues. The CDR3 DNA follows: TGTGCCAGCAGCTTAACAGACTTCGGGGGGCGAAAGAGCAATGAGCAGTTCTTC. Residues: CASSLTDFGGRKSNEQFF.